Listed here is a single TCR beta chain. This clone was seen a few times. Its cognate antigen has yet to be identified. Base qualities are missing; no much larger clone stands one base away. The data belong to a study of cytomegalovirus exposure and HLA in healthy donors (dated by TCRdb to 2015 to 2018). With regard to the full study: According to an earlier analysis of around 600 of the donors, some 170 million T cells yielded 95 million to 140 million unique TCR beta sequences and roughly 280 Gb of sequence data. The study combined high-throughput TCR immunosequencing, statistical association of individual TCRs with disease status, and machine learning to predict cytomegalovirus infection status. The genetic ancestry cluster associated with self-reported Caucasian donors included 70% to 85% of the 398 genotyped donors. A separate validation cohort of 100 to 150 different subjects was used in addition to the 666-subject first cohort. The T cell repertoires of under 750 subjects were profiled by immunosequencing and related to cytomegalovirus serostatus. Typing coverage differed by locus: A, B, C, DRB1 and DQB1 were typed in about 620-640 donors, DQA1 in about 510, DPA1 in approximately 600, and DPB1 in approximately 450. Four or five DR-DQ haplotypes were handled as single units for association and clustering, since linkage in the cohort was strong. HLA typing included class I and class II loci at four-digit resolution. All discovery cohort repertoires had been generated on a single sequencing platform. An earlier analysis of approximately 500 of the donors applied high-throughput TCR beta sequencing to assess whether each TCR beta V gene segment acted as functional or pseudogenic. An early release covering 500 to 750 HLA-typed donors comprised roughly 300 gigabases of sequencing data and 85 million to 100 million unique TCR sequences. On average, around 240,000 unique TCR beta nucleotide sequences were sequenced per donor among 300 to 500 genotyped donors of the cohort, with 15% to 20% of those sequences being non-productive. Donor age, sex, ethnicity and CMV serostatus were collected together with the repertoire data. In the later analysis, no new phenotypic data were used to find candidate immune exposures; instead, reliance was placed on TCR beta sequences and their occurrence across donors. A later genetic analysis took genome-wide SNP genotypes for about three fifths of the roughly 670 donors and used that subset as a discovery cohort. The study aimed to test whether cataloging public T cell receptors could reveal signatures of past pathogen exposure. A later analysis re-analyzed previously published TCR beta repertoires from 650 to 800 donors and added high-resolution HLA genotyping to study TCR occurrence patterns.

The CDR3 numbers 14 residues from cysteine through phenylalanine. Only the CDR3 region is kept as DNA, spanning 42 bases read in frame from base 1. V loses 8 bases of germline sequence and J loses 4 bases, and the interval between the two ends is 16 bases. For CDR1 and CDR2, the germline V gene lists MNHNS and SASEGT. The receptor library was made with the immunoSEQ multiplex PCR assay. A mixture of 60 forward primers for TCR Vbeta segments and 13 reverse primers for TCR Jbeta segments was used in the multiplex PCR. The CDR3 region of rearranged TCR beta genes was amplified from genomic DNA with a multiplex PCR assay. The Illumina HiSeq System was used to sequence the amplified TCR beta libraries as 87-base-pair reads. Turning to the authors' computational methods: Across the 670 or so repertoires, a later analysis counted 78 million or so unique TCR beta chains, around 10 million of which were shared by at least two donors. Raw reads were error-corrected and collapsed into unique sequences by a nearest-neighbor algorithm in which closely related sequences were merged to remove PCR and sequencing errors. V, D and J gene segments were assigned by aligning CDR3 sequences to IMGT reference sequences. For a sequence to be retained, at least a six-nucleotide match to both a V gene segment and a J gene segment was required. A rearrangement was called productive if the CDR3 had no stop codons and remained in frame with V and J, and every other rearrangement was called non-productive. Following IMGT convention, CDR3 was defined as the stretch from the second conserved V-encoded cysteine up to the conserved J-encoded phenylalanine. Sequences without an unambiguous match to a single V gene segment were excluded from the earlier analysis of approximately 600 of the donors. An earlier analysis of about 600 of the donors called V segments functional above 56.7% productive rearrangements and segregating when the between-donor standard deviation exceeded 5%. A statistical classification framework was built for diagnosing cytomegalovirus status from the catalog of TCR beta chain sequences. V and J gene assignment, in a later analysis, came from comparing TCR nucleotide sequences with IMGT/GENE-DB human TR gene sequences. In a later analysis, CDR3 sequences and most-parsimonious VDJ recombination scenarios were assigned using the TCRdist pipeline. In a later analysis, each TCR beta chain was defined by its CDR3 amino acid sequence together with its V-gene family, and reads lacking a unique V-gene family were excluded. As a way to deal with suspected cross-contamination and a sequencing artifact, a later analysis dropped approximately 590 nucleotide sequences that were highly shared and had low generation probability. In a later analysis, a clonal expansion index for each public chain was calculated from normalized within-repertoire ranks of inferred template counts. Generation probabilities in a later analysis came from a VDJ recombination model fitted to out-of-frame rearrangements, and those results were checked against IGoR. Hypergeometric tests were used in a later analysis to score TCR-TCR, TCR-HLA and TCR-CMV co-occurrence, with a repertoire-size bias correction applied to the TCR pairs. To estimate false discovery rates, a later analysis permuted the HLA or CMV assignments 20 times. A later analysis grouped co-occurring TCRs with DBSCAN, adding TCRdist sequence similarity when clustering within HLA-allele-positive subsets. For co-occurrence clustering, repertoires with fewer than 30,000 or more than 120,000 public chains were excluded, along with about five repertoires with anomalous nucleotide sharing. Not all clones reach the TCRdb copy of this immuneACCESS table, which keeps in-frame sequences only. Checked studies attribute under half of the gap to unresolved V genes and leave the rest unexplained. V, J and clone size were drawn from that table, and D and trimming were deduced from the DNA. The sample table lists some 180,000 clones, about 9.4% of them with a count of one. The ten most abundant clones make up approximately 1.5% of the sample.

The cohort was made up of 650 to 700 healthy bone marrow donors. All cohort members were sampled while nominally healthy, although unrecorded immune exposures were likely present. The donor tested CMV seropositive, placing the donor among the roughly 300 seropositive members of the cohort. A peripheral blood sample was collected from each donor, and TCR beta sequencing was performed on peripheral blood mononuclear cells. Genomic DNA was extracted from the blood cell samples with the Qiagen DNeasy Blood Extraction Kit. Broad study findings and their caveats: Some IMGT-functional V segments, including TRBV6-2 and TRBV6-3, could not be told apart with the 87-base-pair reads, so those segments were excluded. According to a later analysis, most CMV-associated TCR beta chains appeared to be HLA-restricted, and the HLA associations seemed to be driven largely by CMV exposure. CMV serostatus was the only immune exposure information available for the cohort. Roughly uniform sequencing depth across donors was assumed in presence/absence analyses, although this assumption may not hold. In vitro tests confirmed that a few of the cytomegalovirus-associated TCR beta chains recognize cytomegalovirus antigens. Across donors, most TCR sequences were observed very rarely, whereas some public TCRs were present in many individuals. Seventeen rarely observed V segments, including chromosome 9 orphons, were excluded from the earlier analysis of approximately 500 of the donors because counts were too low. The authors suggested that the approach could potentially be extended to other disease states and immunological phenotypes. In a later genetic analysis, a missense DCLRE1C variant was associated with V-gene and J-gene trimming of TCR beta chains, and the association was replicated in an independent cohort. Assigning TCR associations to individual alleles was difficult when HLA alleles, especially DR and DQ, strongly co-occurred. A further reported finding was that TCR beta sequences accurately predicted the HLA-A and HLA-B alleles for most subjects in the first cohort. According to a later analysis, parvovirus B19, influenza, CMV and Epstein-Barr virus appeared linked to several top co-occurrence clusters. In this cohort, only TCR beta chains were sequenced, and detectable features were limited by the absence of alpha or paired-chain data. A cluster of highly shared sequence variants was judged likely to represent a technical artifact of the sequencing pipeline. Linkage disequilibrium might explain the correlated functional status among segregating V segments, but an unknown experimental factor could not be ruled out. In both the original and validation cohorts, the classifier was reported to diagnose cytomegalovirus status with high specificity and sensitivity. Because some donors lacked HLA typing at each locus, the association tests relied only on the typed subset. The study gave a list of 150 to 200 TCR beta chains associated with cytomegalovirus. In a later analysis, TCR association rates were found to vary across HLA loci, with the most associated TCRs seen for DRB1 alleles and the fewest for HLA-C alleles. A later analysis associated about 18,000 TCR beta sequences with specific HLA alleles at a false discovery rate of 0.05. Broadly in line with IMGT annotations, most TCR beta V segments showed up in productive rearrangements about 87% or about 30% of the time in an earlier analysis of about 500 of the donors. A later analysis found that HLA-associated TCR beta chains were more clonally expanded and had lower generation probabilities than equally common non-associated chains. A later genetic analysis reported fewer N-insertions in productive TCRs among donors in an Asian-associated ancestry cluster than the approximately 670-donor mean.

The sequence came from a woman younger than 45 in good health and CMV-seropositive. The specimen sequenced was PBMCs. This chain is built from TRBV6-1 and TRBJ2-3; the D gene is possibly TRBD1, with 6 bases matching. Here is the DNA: TGTGCCAGCCAGGAGGACAGAAGGTCAGATACGCAGTATTTT. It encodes CASQEDRRSDTQYF.